This T cell receptor (beta chain) derives from a study of shared clonotypes between healthy human individuals. In the study overall: A couple of women and three men aged 18 to 49 made up the donors. Per-donor plates numbered three CD4 naive, three CD4 memory, two CD8 naive and one CD8 memory.

The germline V gene has CDR1 MNHNS and CDR2 SASEGT. CDR3 length equals 15 residues. V lost 0 bases, J lost 1 base, and 10 bases lay in between. Generated by immunoSEQ multiplex PCR, the TCRdb table keeps only in-frame clones and is missing some. The table has more than 1,200,000 clones, around 98.5% seen once; the top ten hold under 0.45%. The chain combines TRBV6-1 with TRBJ2-7; D gene unclear. The sequenced material came from naive CD4+ T cells sorted from blood. The subset was: CD45RA+ positively selected. This sequence was found in a man younger than 45 in good health. The CDR3 loop reads CASSEAAANSYEQYF. The CDR3 DNA reads TGTGCCAGCAGTGAAGCGGCAGCCAATTCCTACGAGCAGTACTTC.